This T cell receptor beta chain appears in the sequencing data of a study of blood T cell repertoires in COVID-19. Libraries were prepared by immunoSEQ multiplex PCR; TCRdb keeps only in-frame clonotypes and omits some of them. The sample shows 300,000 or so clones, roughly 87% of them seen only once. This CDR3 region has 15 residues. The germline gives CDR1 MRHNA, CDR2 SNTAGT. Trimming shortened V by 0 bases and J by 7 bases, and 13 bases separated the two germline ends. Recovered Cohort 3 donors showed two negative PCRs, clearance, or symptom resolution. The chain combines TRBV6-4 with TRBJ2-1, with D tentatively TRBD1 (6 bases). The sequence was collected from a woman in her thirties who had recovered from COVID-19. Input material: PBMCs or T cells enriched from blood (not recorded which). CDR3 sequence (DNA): TGTGCCAGCAGTGACTCAGGACAGCCGACGAATGAGCAGTTCTTC. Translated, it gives CASSDSGQPTNEQFF.